Below, 32 T cell receptor beta chains from the same sample are listed, as sequenced in a study of cytomegalovirus exposure and HLA in healthy donors. Method: immunoSEQ multiplex PCR; TCRdb's copy keeps in-frame clones and lacks some. This sample yields tens of thousands of clones, of which approximately 97% are seen a single time; around 2.2% belongs to the top ten. Sequenced sample: PBMCs. The receptors were gathered from a man aged 18 to 29 in good health and CMV-seronegative.

V usage is TRBV11-1 and J usage is TRBJ2-7; 12 bases agree with TRBD2. V shed 5 bases, J shed 7 bases, and the junction held 6 bases outside the gene matches. This CDR3 has 14 amino acids. CDR1 SGHAT and CDR2 FQDESV come from the germline V gene (reference sequence). The DNA for the CDR3 is TGTGCCAGCAGCGCGACTAGCGGGGGAAATGAGCAGTACTTC. Residues: CASSATSGGNEQYF. The full variable domain, completed using reference TRBV11-1 and TRBJ2-7, is EAEVAQSPRYKITEKSQAVAFWCDPISGHATLYWYRQILGQGPELLVQFQDESVVDDSQLPKDRFSAERLKGVDSTLKIQPAELGDSAMYLCASSATSGGNEQYFGPGTRLTVT.

This sequence joins TRBV6-1 and TRBJ1-3; 10 positions agree with TRBD1. The J segment lost 3 bases and the V segment lost 10 bases, leaving 6 bases of the junction unmatched. CDR1 and CDR2 from the germline V gene are MNHNS and SASEGT. The CDR3 is made up of 14 amino acids. CDR3 coding DNA: TGTGCCACCCGGACAGGGGGTGGTGGAAACACCATATATTTT. It is translated as CATRTGGGGNTIYF.

In nucleotides, the CDR3 is TGCAGCGTTGAAAGTGACTGGAGGGGCGAGCAGTACTTC. This translates into CSVESDWRGEQYF. The J gene is TRBJ2-7, the V gene TRBV29-1; D is possibly TRBD2 (6 bases). The CDR3 is 13 residues long. With 2 bases removed from V and 6 bases from J, the gap between germline ends came to 14 bases. Germline CDR1 is SQVTM and CDR2 is ANQGSEA.

The CDR3, as DNA: TGTGCCAGCAGTAGGACAGGGAAGGACACTGAAGCTTTCTTT. Amino acids: CASSRTGKDTEAFF. The genes are TRBV6-5 and TRBJ1-1; 8 bases map to TRBD1. CDR1 MNHEY and CDR2 SVGAGI come from the germline V gene. The CDR3 spans 14 residues. V trimming: 5 bases; J trimming: 3 bases; junction bases outside the gene matches: 5.

This chain connects TRBV18 to TRBJ1-2; D is perhaps TRBD1 (6 bases). The CDR3 loop spans 14 amino acids. Per the germline V gene, CDR1 is KGHSH and CDR2 is LQKENI. V was pared by 2 bases and J by 2 bases, with 9 bases between. The CDR3 region has the DNA TGTGCCAGCTCACCAGGGACACAAAACTATGGCTACACCTTC. It translates to CASSPGTQNYGYTF. Based on the CDR3 plus reference TRBV18 and TRBJ1-2, the full variable domain is NAGVMQNPRHLVRRRGQEARLRCSPMKGHSHVYWYRQLPEEGLKFMVYLQKENIIDESGMPKERFSAEFPKEGPSILRIQQVVRGDSAAYFCASSPGTQNYGYTFGSGTRLTVV.

In its sample, this clone was seen once. The rearrangement links TRBV11-2 to TRBJ2-2, with D uncertain. Germline CDR1 and CDR2: SGHAT and FQNNGV. The V end was cut by 1 base, the J end by 2 bases, with 8 bases between. The CDR3 is made up of 15 amino acids. In DNA, the CDR3 is TGTGCCAGCAGCTTAGTCGGGTTTAACACCGGGGAGCTGTTTTTT. The encoded protein is CASSLVGFNTGELFF.

The chain links TRBV4-1 to TRBJ2-7; D ambiguous. The CDR3 contains 18 residues. CDR1 and CDR2 (germline): MGHRA, YSYEKL. V was cut by 1 base and J by 5 bases, with 24 bases left in between. The CDR3 region is CASSQVPPQAGYSHEQYF. CDR3 sequence (DNA): TGCGCCAGCAGCCAAGTTCCGCCCCAAGCAGGCTATTCTCACGAGCAGTACTTC.

The chain combines TRBV6-5 with TRBJ2-7; 13 bases are shared with TRBD2. V dropped 3 bases and J dropped 3; count of bases not matched to a gene: 5. The length of the CDR3 is 16 residues. Looked up from germline, CDR1 is MNHEY and CDR2 is SVGAGI. CDR3 sequence: CASSYSRLAGGYEQYF. DNA of the CDR3: TGTGCCAGCAGTTATTCGCGACTAGCGGGGGGCTACGAGCAGTACTTC.

This clone was seen a handful of times. The CDR3 protein is CAIRPALQGRDTEAFF. The DNA for the CDR3 is TGTGCCATCAGGCCAGCACTACAGGGGCGGGACACTGAAGCTTTCTTT. V is TRBV10-3 and J is TRBJ1-1, with 7 bases fitting TRBD1. After removal of 6 bases from V and 3 bases from J, the junction contained 13 bases not matched to a gene. From germline, CDR1 is ENHRY and CDR2 SYGVKD. The CDR3 has 16 residues.

J is TRBJ2-2 and V is TRBV2; D remains ambiguous. This CDR3 has 13 amino acids. The V gene lost 5 bases and the J gene lost 5 bases, with 9 bases spanning the gap. The germline gives CDR1 SNHLY, CDR2 FYNNEI. Here the CDR3 DNA reads TGTGCCAGCAGTAACCTAGGAACCGGGGAGCTGTTTTTT. It codes for CASSNLGTGELFF.

The chain combines TRBV5-8 with TRBJ2-7; 8 nucleotides align to TRBD1. Germline V gene lookup returns CDR1 SGHTS and CDR2 YDEGEE. CDR3 length: 13 residues. The J segment lost 7 bases and the V segment lost 4 bases, leaving 7 bases of the junction unmatched. This CDR3 reads CASSPRDRNEQYF. The CDR3, as DNA: TGTGCCAGCAGCCCCCGGGACAGGAATGAGCAGTACTTC. Together with reference TRBV5-8 and TRBJ2-7, the CDR3 gives the full variable domain: EAGVTQSPTHLIKTRGQQATLRCSPISGHTSVYWYQQALGLGLQFLLWYDEGEERNRGNFPPRFSGRQFPNYSSELNVNALELEDSALYLCASSPRDRNEQYFGPGTRLTVT.

The V and J genes are TRBV6-5 and TRBJ1-2, with 7 bases aligning to TRBD1. Trimming removed 0 bases from V and 9 bases from J; junction bases left unmatched: 10. Germline CDR1 is MNHEY and CDR2 is SVGAGI. This CDR3 is 15 amino acids long. The CDR3 DNA follows: TGTGCCAGCAGTTACTCCTACAGGGGAAAGGGAAGCTACACCTTC. This translates into CASSYSYRGKGSYTF.

This clone showed up just a few times. The CDR3 protein is CASSLDMNTEAFF. CDR3 bases: TGTGCCAGCAGCTTAGACATGAACACTGAAGCTTTCTTT. The chain joins TRBV7-9 to TRBJ1-1; D call uncertain. This CDR3 is 13 amino acids long. Germline-derived CDR1 and CDR2 are SEHNR and FQNEAQ (reference sequence). Trimming shortened V by 1 base and J by 0 bases, and 3 bases separated the two germline ends.

The CDR3 bases are TGCAGCGTTGAAGCGAATAGCGGGAGCTCCTACAATGAGCAGTTCTTC. It encodes CSVEANSGSSYNEQFF. The chain links TRBV29-1 to TRBJ2-1, with 9 bases matching TRBD2. CDR3 length: 16 amino acids. V gave up 1 base and J gave up 0 bases; unmatched junction bases: 4. The V gene's germline CDR1 is SQVTM and CDR2 ANQGSEA.

The chain employs TRBV7-2 and TRBJ2-5; 16 bases are a match to TRBD2. Trimming removed 5 bases from V and 4 bases from J; junction bases left unmatched: 7. The CDR3 extends over 17 amino acids. Germline CDR1 is SGHTA and CDR2 is FQGNSA. The CDR3 spells CASSPGTSGRELETQYF. DNA for the CDR3: TGTGCCAGCAGCCCTGGGACTAGCGGGAGGGAGCTAGAGACCCAGTACTTC.

V is TRBV15 and J is TRBJ1-5; 7 bases map to TRBD1. Germline V gene sequence: CDR1 LNHNV, CDR2 YYDKDF (reference sequence). The V segment lost 5 bases and the J segment 9 bases; nucleotides outside the gene matches: 19. The CDR3 length is 17 residues. For the CDR3, the DNA is TGTGCCACCAGCGGGACCCAGACAGGGAGCTTGGTACGGCCCCAGCATTTT. Residues: CATSGTQTGSLVRPQHF. Combining the CDR3 with reference TRBV15 and TRBJ1-5 gives the whole variable domain DAMVIQNPRYQVTQFGKPVTLSCSQTLNHNVMYWYQQKSSQAPKLLFHYYDKDFNNEADTPDNFQSRRPNTSFCFLDIRSPGLGDTAMYLCATSGTQTGSLVRPQHFGDGTRLSIL.

The rearrangement uses TRBV30 and TRBJ1-1; 8 bases align to TRBD1. With V trimmed by 3 bases and J by 2 bases, 5 bases remained unmatched. This CDR3 is 14 amino acids long. CDR1 GTSNPN and CDR2 SVGIG come from the germline V gene (reference sequence). CDR3 region: CAWRAGGLNTEAFF. In DNA, the CDR3 is TGTGCCTGGAGGGCAGGGGGCCTTAACACTGAAGCTTTCTTT.

The chain links TRBV28 to TRBJ1-5; 10 bases align to TRBD1. The CDR3 runs to 15 residues. Germline trimming cut 3 bases from V and 7 bases from J; bases unmatched to any gene: 6. CDR1 is MDHEN, CDR2 SYDVKM, per germline. The CDR3 nucleotides read TGTGCCAGCAGTTTTAGACAGGGGGCTAAACAGCCCCAGCATTTT. Translated, it gives CASSFRQGAKQPQHF.

Here the CDR3 reads CASSPYGREDTEAFF. The CDR3 bases are TGTGCCAGCAGCCCTTACGGCAGGGAAGACACTGAAGCTTTCTTT. The rearrangement uses TRBV28 and TRBJ1-1; D may be TRBD1 (5 bases). The CDR3 consists of 15 residues. CDR1 is MDHEN and CDR2 is SYDVKM in the germline V gene. V lost 6 bases, J lost 3 bases, and 17 bases lay in between.

V gene TRBV4-1 combines with J gene TRBJ1-1; D is unclear. Germline V gene data show CDR1 as MGHRA and CDR2 as YSYEKL. The CDR3 spans 15 residues. Trimming pared 3 bases from V and 1 base from J, leaving 12 bases between. The CDR3 spells CASSHRPGGNTEAFF. The CDR3 nucleotides are TGCGCCAGCAGCCACCGGCCGGGAGGGAACACTGAAGCTTTCTTT.

This chain connects TRBV28 to TRBJ1-5; D unclear. This CDR3 contains 13 residues. V was trimmed by 3 bases and J by 6 bases, leaving 9 bases between them. CDR1 MDHEN and CDR2 SYDVKM come from the germline V gene. Written as DNA, the CDR3 is TGTGCCAGCAGTTTCCCCGGGGTTCAGCCCCAGCATTTT. This translates into CASSFPGVQPQHF.

The rearrangement links TRBV4-1 to TRBJ1-3; 7 nucleotides match TRBD1. The CDR3 runs to 13 residues. The V segment lost 4 bases and the J segment 4 bases; nucleotides outside the gene matches: 1. From germline, CDR1 is MGHRA and CDR2 YSYEKL. CDR3 region: CASSPTGGNTIYF. DNA of the CDR3: TGCGCCAGCAGCCCGACAGGGGGAAACACCATATATTTT.

The rearrangement uses TRBV11-1 and TRBJ2-3, with 7 positions matching TRBD2. The germline V gene has CDR1 SGHAT and CDR2 FQDESV (reference sequence). This CDR3 has 14 amino acids. Unmatched junction bases numbered 5, after V lost 1 base and J lost 7 bases. The chain's CDR3 is CASSLVGGDYTQYF. The CDR3, as DNA: TGTGCCAGCAGCTTAGTTGGGGGGGATTATACGCAGTATTTT.

Worth noting for this clone: This sample includes further DNA sequences coding for the same CDR3. V and J are TRBV5-6 and TRBJ2-5, with TRBD2 as a possible D gene (6 bases). CDR1 is SGHDT and CDR2 is YYEEEE in the germline V gene. V dropped 7 bases and J dropped 1 base, with 14 bases sitting between them. This CDR3 has 14 amino acids. The CDR3 coding sequence is TGTGCCAGCGGCCCTAGGAGGGGCCAAGAGACCCAGTACTTC. Translation gives CASGPRRGQETQYF.

This clone has a handful of counts. The chain couples TRBV6-5 to TRBJ2-3, with D perhaps matching TRBD1 (6 bases). CDR3 length: 15 amino acids. V lost 5 bases and J 1 base, leaving 13 bases between the germline ends. CDR1 and CDR2 (germline): MNHEY, SVGAGI. CDR3 residues: CASSPEDSRTDTQYF. The CDR3 bases are TGTGCCAGCAGTCCCGAGGACAGCCGCACAGATACGCAGTATTTT.

This rearrangement joins TRBV9 to TRBJ1-1; D might be TRBD1 (5 bases). Trimming pared 0 bases from V and 1 base from J, leaving 16 bases between. The CDR3 consists of 17 residues. The germline V gene has CDR1 SGDLS and CDR2 YYNGEE. The CDR3 sequence is CASSVAGGPGPNTEAFF. In DNA form, the CDR3 reads TGTGCCAGCAGCGTAGCGGGAGGGCCGGGGCCGAACACTGAAGCTTTCTTT.

V and J are TRBV6-6 and TRBJ2-5; D may be TRBD1 (6 bases). Trimming stripped 5 bases from V and 0 bases from J, with 16 bases between. CDR1 is MNHNY and CDR2 is SVGAGI in the germline V gene (reference sequence). This CDR3 has 16 amino acids. CDR3 sequence: CASSIPLGQNQETQYF. CDR3 sequence (DNA): TGTGCCAGCAGTATACCCCTGGGACAAAACCAAGAGACCCAGTACTTC.

V gene TRBV29-1 combines with J gene TRBJ2-7; maybe TRBD1 (5 bases). This CDR3 is built from 15 residues. Trimming took off 2 bases at V and 0 bases at J, with 14 bases between the two ends. Per germline, CDR1 SQVTM and CDR2 ANQGSEA. CDR3 loop: CSVESSDSSSYEQYF. CDR3 nucleotides: TGCAGCGTTGAATCCTCTGACAGTTCCTCCTACGAGCAGTACTTC.

The V gene is TRBV19, the J gene TRBJ2-7, with D unresolved. This CDR3 has 13 amino acids. Germline values: CDR1 LNHDA, CDR2 SQIVND (reference sequence). V was shortened by 5 bases and J by 2 bases, with 10 bases between the two germline ends. DNA of the CDR3: TGTGCCAGTAGTCCCTCTGCGGCCTACGAGCAGTACTTC. Translated, it gives CASSPSAAYEQYF. Full variable domain (rest looked up from reference TRBV19 and TRBJ2-7): DGGITQSPKYLFRKEGQNVTLSCEQNLNHDAMYWYRQDPGQGLRLIYYSQIVNDFQKGDIAEGYSVSREKKESFPLTVTSAQKNPTAFYLCASSPSAAYEQYFGPGTRLTVT.

The chain links TRBV6-5 to TRBJ1-5; D is uncertain. Germline V gene data show CDR1 as MNHEY and CDR2 as SVGAGI. The CDR3 spans 16 residues. Deletions cut 2 bases from V and 4 bases from J, with 15 bases between. The CDR3 nucleotides read TGTGCCAGCAGTTACCCACAAATAGGGAGGAATCAGCCCCAGCATTTT. Translated, it gives CASSYPQIGRNQPQHF.

J is TRBJ2-5 and V is TRBV7-6; 9 positions agree with TRBD1. CDR3 length equals 15 residues. Germline CDR1 reads SGHVS; CDR2 reads FNYEAQ. Germline trimming cut 3 bases from V and 1 base from J; bases unmatched to any gene: 3. The chain's CDR3 is CASSLWTGVQETQYF. CDR3 coding DNA: TGTGCCAGCAGCTTGTGGACAGGGGTCCAAGAGACCCAGTACTTC. Full variable domain (rest looked up from reference TRBV7-6 and TRBJ2-5): GAGVSQSPRYKVTKRGQDVALRCDPISGHVSLYWYRQALGQGPEFLTYFNYEAQQDKSGLPNDRFSAERPEGSISTLTIQRTEQRDSAMYRCASSLWTGVQETQYFGPGTRLLVL.

The chain carries TRBV10-2 and TRBJ1-6; 7 bases are shared with TRBD1. Germline-derived CDR1 and CDR2 are WSHSY and SAAADI. Trimming at V came to 5 bases and at J to 12 bases, leaving 7 bases not matched to a gene. The CDR3 runs 13 residues. The CDR3 reads CASSSTGEGPLHF. The CDR3 DNA reads TGCGCCAGCAGTTCTACAGGGGAAGGACCCCTCCACTTT.